This T cell receptor (beta chain) was recovered during a study of metastatic and nonmetastatic thyroid tumors (dated by TCRdb to the early 2020s). General notes on the study: Repertoires from peripheral blood and from tumor or nodule tissue samples of malignant and benign thyroid patients were compared.

V loses 0 bases of germline sequence and J loses 4 bases, and the interval between the two ends is 7 bases. According to the germline V gene, CDR1 reads MGHRA and CDR2 reads YSYEKL. The CDR3 contains 13 residues, cysteine and phenylalanine counted. This entry keeps only the CDR3 DNA: 39 bases, framed from base 1. Library construction relied on PCR. Reads for this sample came from an Illumina HiSeq 4000. High-throughput sequencing was used to profile the CDR3 region of the TCR beta-chain in every patient. As for the authors' bioinformatics: The researchers built a classifier to tell apart papillary thyroid cancer patients with distant metastasis, based on CDR3 differences among clinicopathological groups. Repertoire diversity was assessed with the Shannon index, and tumor-blood repertoire similarity with the Morisita-Horn index. TCRdb handled the public reads itself, with Q25 trimming in fastp and clone calling in MiXCR, and kept productive beta chains. The V and J calls were not made by the authors but by TCRdb's processing. In this sample the table shows about 24,000 clones, 20% to 25% of which occur a single time. The ten largest make up over 10% of the sample.

Before undergoing thyroid surgery, none of the patients had been given any kind of treatment. Patient clinical samples collected from about 2011 to 2018 were retrospectively analysed using T-cell receptor beta sequencing. Study-wide conclusions, independent of this receptor: TCR beta diversity was reported as significantly higher in malignant tumors than in benign nodules, in both blood and tumor samples.

This clone qualifies as medium-sized (0.01 to 0.1%). The antigen it recognizes is unknown. No quality values exist for individual bases; no much larger clone is one base distant. The chain is assembled from TRBV4-1 and TRBJ2-7; the D gene is unclear. The origin of this receptor is a male donor with papillary thyroid cancer or a benign thyroid nodule (not recorded which). Some clones in this sample may be carry-over from other donors' samples. Sequencing was carried out using blood. The sequence in DNA is TGCGCCAGCAGCCAAGATACCGTTTACGAGCAGTACTTC. Protein translation: CASSQDTVYEQYF.